This passage covers 16 T cell receptor beta chains from one sample sequenced in a study of CD4 T cells in relation to SARS-CoV-2 and coronaviruses. Data came from immunoSEQ multiplex PCR; TCRdb stores just in-frame clones and leaves some out. The sample yields approximately 20,000 clones, roughly four fifths seen once. CD4+ T cells from unexposed donors were obtained before the COVID-19 pandemic (2011-2018). CD4+ T cells were isolated from the cells after 10 days of culture. These receptors have no identified antigens. Sequencing was performed on CD4+ T cells from PBMCs, cultured in vitro. The receptors shown here come from a human donor in good health.

This clone was observed a handful of times. The chain carries TRBV2 and TRBJ1-2; 8 bases are a match to TRBD1. Germline lookup yields CDR1 SNHLY and CDR2 FYNNEI. Trimming removed 5 bases from V and 3 bases from J; junction bases left unmatched: 8. The CDR3 runs 15 residues. The CDR3 loop is CASSTDRGDHYGYTF. The CDR3, as DNA: TGTGCCAGCAGTACCGACAGGGGTGATCACTATGGCTACACCTTC. Based on the CDR3 plus reference TRBV2 and TRBJ1-2, the full variable domain is EPEVTQTPSHQVTQMGQEVILRCVPISNHLYFYWYRQILGQKVEFLVSFYNNEISEKSEIFDDQFSVERPDGSNFTLKIRSTKLEDSAMYFCASSTDRGDHYGYTFGSGTRLTVV.

The J gene is TRBJ1-1, the V gene TRBV6-2 or TRBV6-3; D possibly corresponds to TRBD1 (5 bases). The CDR3 has 14 residues. Germline CDR1 is MNHEY and CDR2 is SVGEGT. Trimming removed 5 bases from V and 0 bases from J, with 10 bases in between. The CDR3 loop is CASSPTVMNTEAFF. CDR3 sequence (DNA): TGTGCCAGCAGTCCGACAGTCATGAACACTGAAGCTTTCTTT.

The chain combines TRBV6-2 or TRBV6-3 with TRBJ2-7, with 7 bases matching TRBD2. This CDR3 spans 14 amino acids. V lost 1 base to trimming and J lost 1 base; unmatched junction nucleotides: 1. CDR1 and CDR2 (germline): MNHEY, SVGEGT. CDR3 loop: CASSYLRGSYEQYF. CDR3 in DNA: TGTGCCAGCAGTTACTTGCGGGGGTCCTACGAGCAGTACTTC.

The rearrangement joins TRBV9 to TRBJ1-2, with no clear D. CDR1 and CDR2 (germline): SGDLS, YYNGEE. This CDR3 contains 12 residues. V lost 0 bases and J lost 8, with 8 bases in between. The CDR3 DNA reads TGTGCCAGCAGCGTAGGACTTGGCGGCTACACCTTC. This sequence encodes CASSVGLGGYTF.

This clone was recorded only once. The CDR3 DNA follows: TGTGCCAGCAGTTACGCTGGGGCAGGGGAGACCCAGTACTTC. Translating it yields CASSYAGAGETQYF. The V and J genes are TRBV6-2 or TRBV6-3 and TRBJ2-5, with a possible D match to TRBD1 (5 bases). CDR3 length: 14 amino acids. Trimming shortened V by 2 bases and J by 5 bases, and 12 bases separated the two germline ends. Germline V gene sequence: CDR1 MNHEY, CDR2 SVGEGT.

The chain uses TRBV5-5 and TRBJ2-3; the D gene is possibly TRBD2 (5 bases). The V gene lost 4 bases and the J gene lost 6 bases, with 15 bases spanning the gap. Germline loops: CDR1 SGHKS, CDR2 YYEKEE (reference sequence). The CDR3 length is 14 residues. The CDR3 is CASSPSPEADTQYF. The CDR3 coding sequence is TGTGCCAGCAGCCCGTCGCCGGAGGCGGATACGCAGTATTTT.

V and J are TRBV7-2 and TRBJ1-1; D uncertain. The CDR3 covers 13 residues. V lost 0 bases and J 0 bases, leaving 2 bases between the germline ends. Looked up from germline, CDR1 is SGHTA and CDR2 is FQGNSA. The chain's CDR3 is CASSLALNTEAFF. The CDR3 DNA reads TGTGCCAGCAGCTTAGCCCTGAACACTGAAGCTTTCTTT. The complete variable domain, with remaining parts taken from reference TRBV7-2 and TRBJ1-1, reads GAGVSQSPSNKVTEKGKDVELRCDPISGHTALYWYRQSLGQGLEFLIYFQGNSAPDKSGLPSDRFSAERTGGSVSTLTIQRTQQEDSAVYLCASSLALNTEAFFGQGTRLTVV.

The rearrangement links TRBV7-2 to TRBJ2-3; D may be TRBD1 (7 bases). Germline V gene sequence: CDR1 SGHTA, CDR2 FQGNSA. Trimming removed 5 bases from V and 2 bases from J, with 14 bases in between. The CDR3 spans 15 residues. The CDR3 spells CASSRRQGLTDTQYF. In nucleotides, the CDR3 is TGTGCCAGCAGCCGTCGACAGGGACTCACAGATACGCAGTATTTT.

This clone was detected only a few times. This chain uses TRBV3-1 (or the pseudogene TRBV3-2) with TRBJ2-2, with 10 bases lining up with TRBD2. This CDR3 spans 15 amino acids. CDR1 is LGHDT, CDR2 YNNKEL, per germline (reference sequence). The V gene end was trimmed by 0 bases and the J gene end by 8 bases; junction bases not matched to a gene: 3. The CDR3 sequence is CASSQDPSGRGELFF. CDR3 in DNA: TGTGCCAGCAGCCAAGATCCTAGCGGGAGAGGGGAGCTGTTTTTT.

The V call is TRBV7-6, the J call TRBJ1-6, with D possibly TRBD1 on 5 matching bases. V lost 5 bases and J lost 9, with 14 bases in between. CDR1 and CDR2 (germline): SGHVS, FNYEAQ. The CDR3 extends over 14 amino acids. The CDR3 DNA is TGTGCCAGCAGCATGTGGGACCTCGCTTCACCCCTCCACTTT. Translated: CASSMWDLASPLHF.

The chain recombines TRBV3-1 (or the pseudogene TRBV3-2) with TRBJ2-1; 8 nucleotides line up with TRBD2. Germline CDR1 reads LGHDT; CDR2 reads YNNKEL (reference sequence). Losses at the gene ends were 2 bases for V and 9 bases for J; bases not matched to a gene: 12. The CDR3 spans 16 residues. The DNA for the CDR3 is TGTGCCAGCAGCCAAACCTGGGCGGGAGGTACGGGTGAGCAGTTCTTC. This codes for CASSQTWAGGTGEQFF.

V is TRBV5-6 and J is TRBJ2-5; D may correspond to TRBD1 or TRBD2 (6 bases each). The germline V and J ends were trimmed by 4 bases and 3 bases, with 13 bases remaining between them. The CDR3 is 14 residues long. CDR1 is SGHDT and CDR2 is YYEEEE in the germline V gene. Here the CDR3 reads CASSLRGAEETQYF. The CDR3 DNA reads TGTGCCAGCAGCCTAAGGGGGGCAGAAGAGACCCAGTACTTC.

The rearrangement joins TRBV2 to TRBJ1-3; D remains unclear. The germline V gene encodes CDR1 SNHLY and CDR2 FYNNEI. The V end lost 0 bases, the J end lost 4 bases, and 13 bases lay between the germline ends. This CDR3 comprises 16 residues. The CDR3 sequence is CASSEAGVELGNTIYF. The CDR3 nucleotides read TGTGCCAGCAGTGAAGCAGGAGTAGAACTAGGAAACACCATATATTTT.

Only a few counts were recorded for this clone. V gene TRBV2 combines with J gene TRBJ1-1, with a tentative D call TRBD1 (6 bases). Germline CDR1 SNHLY, CDR2 FYNNEI. The CDR3 totals 13 residues. Trimming took off 7 bases at V and 1 base at J, with 10 bases between the two ends. The CDR3 DNA sequence: TGTGCCAGCAACAGGGATCCGAACACTGAAGCTTTCTTT. Translated, it gives CASNRDPNTEAFF.

In its sample, this clone was seen once. The V gene is TRBV4-3, the J gene TRBJ1-1; 11 positions agree with TRBD1. V lost 0 bases and J lost 3; bases outside the gene matches: 12. The CDR3 runs 19 residues. Germline CDR1 LGHNA, CDR2 YSLEER. Here the CDR3 DNA reads TGCGCCAGCAGCCAAGACCTCGGCTCGGACAGGGGGCTCGACACTGAAGCTTTCTTT. Its translation is CASSQDLGSDRGLDTEAFF.

The chain joins TRBV11-3 to TRBJ2-3; 7 bases agree with TRBD1. The J segment lost 1 base and the V segment lost 1 base, leaving 5 bases of the junction unmatched. From germline, CDR1 is SGHNT and CDR2 YENEEA. The length of the CDR3 is 16 residues. The CDR3 is CASSLGQGFGTDTQYF. CDR3 bases: TGTGCCAGCAGCTTAGGACAGGGTTTTGGCACAGATACGCAGTATTTT.